This T cell receptor beta chain originates from a study of T cell responses to AZD1222 COVID-19 vaccine (dated by TCRdb to the early 2020s). For context, the study as a whole: AZD1222 recipients whose second dose came at about 4 weeks and those whose second dose came at about 12 weeks were combined into one group, since spike-specific TCR depth and breadth did not differ between the two schedules. A total of 233 trial participants underwent TCR sequencing, of whom around 200 received two doses of AZD1222 and about 25 received two doses of the MenACWY control vaccine. Enrollment into the trials was organized by age into subgroups of 18-55, 56-69 and 70-plus years, and those subgroups contained approximately 160, 26 and 62 TCR-sequenced participants, respectively.

Worth noting for this clone: What antigen it recognizes has not been identified. No base qualities exist here, and no much larger clone lies one base off it.

Trimming accounts for 2 bases at V and 4 bases at J, while the number of junction bases matched to no gene is 4. The CDR3 runs 15 residues from the cysteine to the phenylalanine. CDR3 DNA is the only sequence kept; it has 45 bases, read in frame from the first base. CDR1 and CDR2, per the germline V gene, are SGHTA and FQGTGA. The CDR3 regions of human TCRbeta chains were subjected to immunosequencing. For the original study's pipeline: TCRs in the repertoires were matched against a reference library of SARS-CoV-2-specific TCRs that had been generated with the MIRA antigen-specificity platform. Breadth meant the fraction of unique TCRs that were SARS-CoV-2-associated, whereas depth meant the fraction of total T cells that were SARS-CoV-2-associated. Using the MIRA data, each spike-specific TCR was mapped to the spike region that the TCR reacts to and placed in a CD4 or CD8 class. Log10-transformed breadth and depth values were compared by one-way ANOVA with Sidak's multiple comparisons tests. The source is immuneACCESS, and TCRdb retained only in-frame sequences with V and J called. Part of the clones is not carried over; for the studies checked, unresolved V genes explain less than half of this, and the remainder is unexplained. The DNA gave D and trimming, while V, J and clone size come from that table. The sample has about 55,000 clones on record, 70% to 85% of them singletons. The ten largest clones represent over 25% of the sample.

Overall study results and their limits: A significant rise in spike-specific TCR breadth and depth was observed after two AZD1222 doses relative to day 0 and relative to MenACWY recipients. Reportedly, almost half of the unique spike-specific TCRs recognized epitopes lying outside the regions that are mutated in the B.1.351 and B.1.1.7 variants. In the small 56-69-year group, the increase in depth fell short of significance, most likely because of low power. Conclusions about previously exposed vaccinees are limited because only a handful of AZD1222 recipients were SARS-CoV-2 seropositive at baseline. Participants were mostly white British and included more females than males, and it was suggested by the authors that clonal diversity may have been underestimated. No day 14 peak-response samples were available, so repertoires were characterized only after the peak T cell response. The whole spike protein was spanned by vaccine-associated CD4 TCRs, and dominant responses were seen in regions 160-218 and 743-854.

In light of the paper, this sample's time point label describes: baseline before first vaccination. Samples from vaccinated people were obtained from the UK trials COV001 and COV002, which included a single-blind randomized controlled phase 2/3 trial of AZD1222 (ChAdOx1 nCoV-19) in healthy adults. For TCRbeta chain sequencing, PBMC samples were collected from trial participants at day 0 and at day 28 after the second dose. Material: peripheral blood, obtained on day 0 of AZD1222 vaccination. The receptor chain draws on TRBV7-3 and TRBJ2-1; a stretch of 8 junction bases matches TRBD2. The clonotype was recovered from an adult in good health. The CDR3 protein is CASSLGGRQYNEQFF. The nucleotide sequence is TGTGCCAGCAGCTTAGGCGGGAGGCAGTACAATGAGCAGTTCTTC.